These 2 T cell receptor beta chains were all obtained from the same sample, sequenced in a study of post-analysis software for immune sequencing data. General study findings and limits: Patients used roughly five TRBV segments, including TRBV5-6, TRBV5-1 and TRBV20-1, more often than controls.

TCR beta cDNA libraries had unique molecular identifiers. TCRdb ran MiXCR on the PCR reads and lists one entry per CDR3 protein. This table has 600,000 to 700,000 distinct CDR3 sequences, 59% appearing once. Antigens for these TCRs are unknown. The sequenced material came from blood. The receptors stem from a girl aged 2-10 years with multiple sclerosis.

The rearrangement joins TRBV4-1 to TRBJ2-7; D unclear. Trimming left V 0 bases short and J 7 bases short, with 10 bases between. CDR1 is MGHRA and CDR2 is YSYEKL in the germline V gene. The CDR3 extends over 13 amino acids. The CDR3 loop reads CASSQELHGEQYF. The CDR3 DNA is TGCGCCAGCAGCCAAGAACTCCACGGGGAGCAGTACTTC.

This chain connects TRBV29-1 to TRBJ1-2; no reliable D call. This CDR3 region has 14 residues. V was pared by 4 bases and J by 2 bases, with 14 bases between. Germline V CDR1 and CDR2: SQVTM, ANQGSEA. The CDR3 loop reads CSVGSGRDNYGYTF. The CDR3 nucleotides read TGCAGCGTTGGGTCCGGGAGAGACAACTATGGCTACACCTTC.